This T cell receptor (beta chain) was recovered during a study of siplizumab effects on memory and regulatory T cells (dated by TCRdb to 2018 to 2020). Notes on the research overall: The effect of the anti-CD2 antibody siplizumab on alloreactive T-cell subsets was examined in allogeneic mixed lymphocyte reactions constructed from human PBMCs.

Sorted unstimulated T cells, along with proliferating T cells recovered from mixed lymphocyte reactions, underwent TCRbeta CDR3 sequencing. Fresh whole blood from around eleven HLA-typed healthy donors served as the source for isolating PBMCs. Library construction relied on the immunoSEQ multiplex PCR assay. Around 92,000 TCR templates per sample were assayed by the deep sequencing platform. Genomic DNA extracted from sorted T cells was used for TCRbeta CDR3 sequencing. Concerning the study's data processing: The R programming language was used for clonal analysis of the TCRbeta CDR3 data. Alloreactive CD4+ and CD8+ clones were identified by comparing unstimulated samples to CFSE-low samples taken after the reaction. Regulatory or non-regulatory origin of alloreactive CD4+ clones was assigned by matching sequences to the sorted unstimulated Treg and non-Treg repertoires. TCRdb carries this immuneACCESS record with in-frame sequences only. Its versions omit some clonotypes, under half of them owing to an unresolved V gene in the studies checked, with the rest unexplained. V and J calls plus clone size are reproduced from that table; the DNA served to infer D and trimming. Within this sample are about 110,000 clones, with roughly 92% of them counted one time only. Together, the top ten hold roughly 1.4% of the sample.

With regard to this clone: The target of this receptor is not known. No base qualities exist here, and no much larger clone lies one base off it.

The study at large found these results: Because sequences below about 10^-5 frequency were poorly captured, only a minor fraction of alloreactive clones could be mapped to unstimulated subsets. The suppressive function of proliferating Tregs from siplizumab cultures was not functionally confirmed. In reactions with siplizumab, an average of around 70% of mappable alloreactive CD4+ clones were Treg-derived, compared with 25% to 30% in control reactions. For roughly 75-95% of proliferating CD4+ or CD8+ clones, no naive or memory phenotype could be assigned. The cumulative frequency of alloreactive sequences that could be traced back to unstimulated CD4+ memory T cells was significantly reduced by siplizumab. Compared with memory T cells, unstimulated naive T cells appeared more diverse, and naive cells seemed to make a substantial contribution to the alloresponse.

The germline V gene supplies CDR1 KGHSH and CDR2 LQKENI. Reading from cysteine to phenylalanine, the CDR3 counts 13 amino acids. The kept DNA is CDR3 alone, 39 bases in frame from the first base. V sheds 5 bases and J sheds 4 bases, leaving 12 bases between their ends. The clonotype comes from a human donor in good health. Sequences were obtained from CD4+ T cells sorted from blood. The rearranged chain carries TRBV18 and TRBJ2-7, with no reliable assignment of the D segment. The CDR3 is CASSDPAEYEQYF. The sequenced DNA is TGTGCCAGCTCAGACCCCGCGGAATACGAGCAGTACTTC.